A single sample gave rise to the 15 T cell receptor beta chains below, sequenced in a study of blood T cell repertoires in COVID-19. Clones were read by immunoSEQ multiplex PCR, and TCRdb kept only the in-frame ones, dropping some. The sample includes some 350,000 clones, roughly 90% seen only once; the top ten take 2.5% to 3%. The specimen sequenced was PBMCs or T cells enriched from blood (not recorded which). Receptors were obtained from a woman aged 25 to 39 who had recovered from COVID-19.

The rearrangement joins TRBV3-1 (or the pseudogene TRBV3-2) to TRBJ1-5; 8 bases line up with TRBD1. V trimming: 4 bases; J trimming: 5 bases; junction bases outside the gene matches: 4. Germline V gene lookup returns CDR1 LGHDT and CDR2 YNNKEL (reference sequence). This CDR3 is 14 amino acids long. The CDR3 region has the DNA TGTGCCAGCAGCCTGGACAGGGCTGATCAGCCCCAGCATTTT. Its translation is CASSLDRADQPQHF.

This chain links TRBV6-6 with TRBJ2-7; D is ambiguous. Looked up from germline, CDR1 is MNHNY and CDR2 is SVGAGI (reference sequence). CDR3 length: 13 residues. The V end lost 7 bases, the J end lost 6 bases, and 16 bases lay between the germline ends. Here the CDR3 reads CASTPALSGEQYF. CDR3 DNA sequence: TGTGCCAGCACCCCCGCGCTTTCGGGCGAGCAGTACTTC.

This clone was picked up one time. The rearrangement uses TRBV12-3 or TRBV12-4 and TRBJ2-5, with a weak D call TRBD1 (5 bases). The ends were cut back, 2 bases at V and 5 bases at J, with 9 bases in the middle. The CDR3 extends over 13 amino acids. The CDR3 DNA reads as TGTGCCAGCAGTTTAAGGGGCTTCGAGACCCAGTACTTC. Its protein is CASSLRGFETQYF.

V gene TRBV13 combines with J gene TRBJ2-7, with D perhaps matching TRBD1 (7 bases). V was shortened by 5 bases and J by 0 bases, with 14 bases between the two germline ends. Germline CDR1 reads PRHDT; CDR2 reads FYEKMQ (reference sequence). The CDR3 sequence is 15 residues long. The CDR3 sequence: CASSGGDSFSYEQYF. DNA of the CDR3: TGTGCCAGCAGCGGAGGGGACAGCTTCTCCTACGAGCAGTACTTC.

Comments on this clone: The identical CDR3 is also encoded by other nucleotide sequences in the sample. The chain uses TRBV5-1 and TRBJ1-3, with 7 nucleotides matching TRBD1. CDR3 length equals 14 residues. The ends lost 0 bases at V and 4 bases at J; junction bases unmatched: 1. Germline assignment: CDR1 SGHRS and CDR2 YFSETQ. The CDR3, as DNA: TGCGCCAGCAGCTTGGGGGACAGAGGAAACACCATATATTTT. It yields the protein CASSLGDRGNTIYF.

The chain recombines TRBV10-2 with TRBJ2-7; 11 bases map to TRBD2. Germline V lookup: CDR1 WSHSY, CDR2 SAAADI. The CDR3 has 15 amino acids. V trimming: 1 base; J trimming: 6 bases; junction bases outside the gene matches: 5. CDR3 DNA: TGCGCCAGCAGTGAGTGGAGTAGCGGGAGGGGCGAGCAGTACTTC. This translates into CASSEWSSGRGEQYF.

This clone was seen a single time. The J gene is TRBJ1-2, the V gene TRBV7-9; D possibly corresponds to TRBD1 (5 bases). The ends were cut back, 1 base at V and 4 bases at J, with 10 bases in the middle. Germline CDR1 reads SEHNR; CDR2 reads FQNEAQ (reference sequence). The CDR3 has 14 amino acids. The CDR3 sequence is CASSLGGLPYGYTF. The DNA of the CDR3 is TGTGCCAGCAGCTTAGGGGGACTGCCCTATGGCTACACCTTC.

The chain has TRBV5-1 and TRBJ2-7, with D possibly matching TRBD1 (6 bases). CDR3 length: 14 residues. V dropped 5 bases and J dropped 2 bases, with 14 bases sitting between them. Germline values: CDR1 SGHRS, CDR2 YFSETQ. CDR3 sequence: CASSPTGTTYEQYF. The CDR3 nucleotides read TGCGCCAGCAGTCCGACAGGCACTACCTACGAGCAGTACTTC.

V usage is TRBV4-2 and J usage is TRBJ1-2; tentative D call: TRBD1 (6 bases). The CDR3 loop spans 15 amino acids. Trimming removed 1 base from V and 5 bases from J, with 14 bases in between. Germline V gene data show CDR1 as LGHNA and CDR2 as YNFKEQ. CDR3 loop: CASSQVRQADYGYTF. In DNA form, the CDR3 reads TGTGCCAGCAGCCAAGTTCGACAGGCGGATTATGGCTACACCTTC.

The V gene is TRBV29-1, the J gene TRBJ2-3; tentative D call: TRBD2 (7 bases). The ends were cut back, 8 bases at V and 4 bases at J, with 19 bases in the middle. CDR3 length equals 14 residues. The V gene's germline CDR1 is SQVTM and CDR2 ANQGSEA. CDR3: CSIPGGRVADTQYF. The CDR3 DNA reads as TGCAGCATTCCGGGGGGCCGAGTCGCAGATACGCAGTATTTT.

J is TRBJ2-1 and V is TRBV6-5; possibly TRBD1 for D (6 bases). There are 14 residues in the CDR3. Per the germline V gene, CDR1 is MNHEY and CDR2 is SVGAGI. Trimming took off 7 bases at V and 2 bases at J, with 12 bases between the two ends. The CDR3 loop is CASTQGFPYNEQFF. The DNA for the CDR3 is TGTGCCAGCACCCAGGGGTTCCCCTACAATGAGCAGTTCTTC.

Written as DNA, the CDR3 is TGTGCCAGCAAGACAGTCTATGGCTACACCTTC. It translates to CASKTVYGYTF. This rearrangement joins TRBV12-3 or TRBV12-4 to TRBJ1-2; a possible D gene is TRBD1 (5 bases). V shed 7 bases and J shed 4 bases, with 7 bases lying between them. This CDR3 region has 11 residues.

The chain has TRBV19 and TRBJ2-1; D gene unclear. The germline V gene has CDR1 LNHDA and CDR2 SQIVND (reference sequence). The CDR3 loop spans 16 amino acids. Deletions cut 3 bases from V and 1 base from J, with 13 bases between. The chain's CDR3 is CASSIDRTGSYNEQFF. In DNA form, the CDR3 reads TGTGCCAGTAGTATTGATCGTACTGGTTCCTACAATGAGCAGTTCTTC.

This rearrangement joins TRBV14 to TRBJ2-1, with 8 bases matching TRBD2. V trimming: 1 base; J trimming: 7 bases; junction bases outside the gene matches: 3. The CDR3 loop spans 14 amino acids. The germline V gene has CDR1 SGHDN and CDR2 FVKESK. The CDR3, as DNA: TGTGCCAGCAGCCAAGGGACTAGCTTGAATGAGCAGTTCTTC. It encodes CASSQGTSLNEQFF.

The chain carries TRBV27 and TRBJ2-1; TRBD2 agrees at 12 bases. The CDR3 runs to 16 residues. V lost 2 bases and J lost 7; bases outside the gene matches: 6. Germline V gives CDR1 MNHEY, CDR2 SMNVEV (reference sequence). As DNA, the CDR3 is TGTGCCAGCAGTTTACAGACTAGCGGGAGAAAAAATGAGCAGTTCTTC. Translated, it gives CASSLQTSGRKNEQFF.